Listed here are 14 T cell receptor beta chains from one sample, sequenced in a study of blood T cell repertoires in COVID-19. This table comes from immunoSEQ multiplex PCR, and its TCRdb copy is limited to in-frame clones, with some not included. The sample lists roughly 150,000 clones, about 80% occurring once. The sample consisted of peripheral blood. Every receptor here comes from a woman older than 75 with acute or convalescent COVID-19.

V is TRBV6-2 or TRBV6-3 and J is TRBJ2-1; weak D call: TRBD1 (5 bases). Trimming cost V 5 bases and J 0 bases, with 20 bases left between them. The CDR3 covers 18 residues. Germline-derived CDR1 and CDR2 are MNHEY and SVGEGT. CDR3 protein: CASSNTPTDHSSYNEQFF. DNA of the CDR3: TGTGCCAGCAGTAACACCCCGACAGACCATAGCTCCTACAATGAGCAGTTCTTC.

The rearrangement uses TRBV2 and TRBJ2-1; 10 bases are a match to TRBD1. Germline CDR1 reads SNHLY; CDR2 reads FYNNEI. The CDR3 covers 14 residues. Trimming cost V 8 bases and J 8 bases; bases outside gene matches: 9. This chain's CDR3 is CASGRQGALYEQFF. CDR3 DNA: TGTGCCAGCGGAAGACAGGGGGCATTGTATGAGCAGTTCTTC.

This rearrangement joins TRBV19 to TRBJ1-4; the D gene is possibly TRBD1 (5 bases). The V end was cut by 4 bases, the J end by 8 bases, with 20 bases between. The length of the CDR3 is 16 residues. Germline V gene data show CDR1 as LNHDA and CDR2 as SQIVND (reference sequence). The CDR3 reads CASSNPFGRGGEKLFF. The DNA of the CDR3 is TGTGCCAGTAGTAACCCTTTCGGAAGGGGAGGCGAAAAACTGTTTTTT.

This chain connects TRBV7-3 to TRBJ2-3; 12 positions match TRBD1. The V segment lost 0 bases and the J segment 4 bases; nucleotides outside the gene matches: 5. The length of the CDR3 is 17 residues. CDR1 and CDR2 (germline): SGHTA, FQGTGA. The CDR3 reads CASSLTGQGARADTQYF. CDR3 nucleotides: TGTGCCAGCAGCTTAACGGGACAGGGGGCGCGCGCAGATACGCAGTATTTT.

The count of this clone is one. This chain uses TRBV5-5 with TRBJ1-2; TRBD1 is a possible D gene (6 bases). Trimming removed 3 bases from V and 0 bases from J, with 24 bases in between. CDR3 length: 19 residues. Germline V CDR1 and CDR2: SGHKS, YYEKEE (reference sequence). This CDR3 reads CASSSSLWDTNPANYGYTF. CDR3 DNA: TGTGCCAGCAGCTCGTCGCTTTGGGACACTAACCCTGCTAACTATGGCTACACCTTC.

This chain connects TRBV6-4 to TRBJ2-3; D is unclear. The germline gives CDR1 MRHNA, CDR2 SNTAGT. With 4 bases removed from V and 2 bases from J, the gap between germline ends came to 7 bases. The CDR3 is 13 residues long. The CDR3 here is CASSAEYTDTQYF. The CDR3 bases are TGTGCCAGCAGTGCCGAGTACACAGATACGCAGTATTTT.

The rearrangement joins TRBV30 to TRBJ1-1, with D tentatively TRBD1 (6 bases). The germline CDR1 and CDR2 sequences are GTSNPN and SVGIG (reference sequence). V was clipped by 5 bases and J by 4 bases, with 14 bases between them. There are 13 residues in the CDR3. The CDR3 sequence: CAWDLQGGTEAFF. DNA for the CDR3: TGTGCCTGGGACTTACAGGGCGGCACTGAAGCTTTCTTT.

V usage is TRBV7-2 and J usage is TRBJ2-1; the D is unclear. The CDR3 is 15 amino acids. CDR1 SGHTA and CDR2 FQGNSA come from the germline V gene. V lost 1 base, J lost 0 bases, and 7 bases lay in between. The chain's CDR3 is CASSLGSVSYNEQFF. CDR3 nucleotide sequence: TGTGCCAGCAGCTTAGGTTCGGTCTCCTACAATGAGCAGTTCTTC.

This sequence joins TRBV6-4 and TRBJ1-6; D call uncertain. Per germline, CDR1 MRHNA and CDR2 SNTAGT. This CDR3 is built from 16 residues. Trimming took off 3 bases at V and 0 bases at J, with 9 bases between the two ends. The CDR3 spells CASSEEWSSYNSPLHF. The DNA of the CDR3 is TGTGCCAGCAGTGAGGAGTGGAGCTCCTATAATTCACCCCTCCACTTT.

The chain recombines TRBV9 with TRBJ1-3; tentatively, D is TRBD1 (5 bases). V was trimmed by 4 bases and J by 0 bases, leaving 14 bases between them. Germline loops: CDR1 SGDLS, CDR2 YYNGEE. The CDR3 consists of 16 residues. The CDR3 DNA reads as TGTGCCAGCAGCATCGACAGTTTTCACTCTGGAAACACCATATATTTT. Its protein is CASSIDSFHSGNTIYF. The full variable domain, rest sourced from reference TRBV9 and TRBJ1-3, is DSGVTQTPKHLITATGQRVTLRCSPRSGDLSVYWYQQSLDQGLQFLIQYYNGEERAKGNILERFSAQQFPDLHSELNLSSLELGDSALYFCASSIDSFHSGNTIYFGEGSWLTVV.

V gene TRBV5-1 combines with J gene TRBJ2-1; 9 bases line up with TRBD1. V lost 3 bases and J lost 8; bases outside the gene matches: 6. There are 14 residues in the CDR3. The germline gives CDR1 SGHRS, CDR2 YFSETQ. The CDR3 DNA reads as TGCGCCAGCAGCTGGGGACAGGGTGTGGATGAGCAGTTCTTC. This codes for CASSWGQGVDEQFF.

V is TRBV5-1 and J is TRBJ2-2, with a weak D call TRBD1 (5 bases). Trimming took 4 bases from V and 4 from J, leaving 14 bases between them. Germline V gene lookup returns CDR1 SGHRS and CDR2 YFSETQ. CDR3 size: 15 residues. The CDR3 loop reads CASSTVQGGTGELFF. Written as DNA, the CDR3 is TGCGCCAGCAGCACCGTCCAGGGTGGCACCGGGGAGCTGTTTTTT.

The chain employs TRBV5-6 and TRBJ2-1, with D unclear. Trimming took 4 bases from V and 0 from J, leaving 11 bases between them. This CDR3 spans 15 amino acids. The germline CDR1 and CDR2 sequences are SGHDT and YYEEEE. This chain's CDR3 is CASSETLRSYNEQFF. The CDR3 bases are TGTGCCAGCAGCGAAACTCTGCGCTCCTACAATGAGCAGTTCTTC.

The chain carries TRBV5-8 and TRBJ1-1, with D tentatively TRBD1 (5 bases). V dropped 0 bases and J dropped 0 bases, with 9 bases sitting between them. Looked up from germline, CDR1 is SGHTS and CDR2 is YDEGEE. The CDR3 contains 15 residues. This CDR3 is CASSLGTGLNTEAFF. The CDR3 nucleotides read TGTGCCAGCAGCTTGGGAACAGGTTTGAACACTGAAGCTTTCTTT.